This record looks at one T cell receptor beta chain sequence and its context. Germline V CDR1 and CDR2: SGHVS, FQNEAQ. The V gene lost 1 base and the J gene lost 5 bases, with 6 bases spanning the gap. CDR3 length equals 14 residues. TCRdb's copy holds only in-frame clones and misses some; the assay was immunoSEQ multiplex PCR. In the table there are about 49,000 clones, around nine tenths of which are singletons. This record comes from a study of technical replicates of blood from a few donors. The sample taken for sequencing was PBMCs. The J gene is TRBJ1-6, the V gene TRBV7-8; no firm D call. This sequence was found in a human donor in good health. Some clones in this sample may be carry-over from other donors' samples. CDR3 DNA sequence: TGTGCCAGCAGCTTAGGTCTAGATAATTCACCCCTCCACTTT. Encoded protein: CASSLGLDNSPLHF.